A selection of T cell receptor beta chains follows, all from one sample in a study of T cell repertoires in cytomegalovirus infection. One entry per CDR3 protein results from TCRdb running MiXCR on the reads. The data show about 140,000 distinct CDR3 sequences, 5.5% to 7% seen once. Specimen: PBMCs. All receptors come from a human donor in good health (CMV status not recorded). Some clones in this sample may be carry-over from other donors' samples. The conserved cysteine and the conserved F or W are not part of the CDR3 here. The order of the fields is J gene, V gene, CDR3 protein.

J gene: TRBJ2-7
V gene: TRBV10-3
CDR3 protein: AISGGAEGQSYEQY

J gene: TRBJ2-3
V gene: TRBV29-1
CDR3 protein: SALAWEKMSGASTDTQY

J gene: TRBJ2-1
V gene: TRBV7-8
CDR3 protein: ASSFRDRVNEQF

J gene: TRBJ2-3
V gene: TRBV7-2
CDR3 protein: ASSLWGTSTDTQY

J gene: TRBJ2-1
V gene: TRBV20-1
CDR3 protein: SAQGNEQF

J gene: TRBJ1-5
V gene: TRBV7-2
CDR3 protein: ASSLGLQGIQPQH

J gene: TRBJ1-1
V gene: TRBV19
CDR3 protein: ASSKQGLNTEAF

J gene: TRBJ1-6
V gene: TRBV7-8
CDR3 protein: ASSYPTGESPLH

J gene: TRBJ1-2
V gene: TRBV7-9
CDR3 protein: ASRKDTGYT

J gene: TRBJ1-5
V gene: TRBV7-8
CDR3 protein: ASRLQGSNQPQH

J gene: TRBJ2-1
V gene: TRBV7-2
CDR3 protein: ASRVRGGGYNEQF

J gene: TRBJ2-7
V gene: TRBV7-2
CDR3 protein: ASSFNIEAQY

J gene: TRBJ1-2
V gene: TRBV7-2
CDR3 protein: ASSPNPGQGFSSGYT

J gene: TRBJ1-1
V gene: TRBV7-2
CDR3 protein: ASSSPVGAGHTEAF

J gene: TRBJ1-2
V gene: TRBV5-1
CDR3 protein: ASSPIGTGHGYT

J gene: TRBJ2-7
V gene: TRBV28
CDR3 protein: ASSFSWIVRSYEQY

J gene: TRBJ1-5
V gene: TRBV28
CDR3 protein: ASSPTLDRGRNQPQH

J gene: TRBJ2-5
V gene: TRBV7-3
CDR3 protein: ASSLTVQETQY

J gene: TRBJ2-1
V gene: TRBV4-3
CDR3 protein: ASSRTKRGGLGNEQF

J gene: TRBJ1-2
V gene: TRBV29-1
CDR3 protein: SVEGQGAGGYT

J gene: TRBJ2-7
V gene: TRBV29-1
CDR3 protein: SVETGTGGEEQY

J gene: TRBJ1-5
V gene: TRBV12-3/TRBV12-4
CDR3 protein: ASSLRGTSNQPQH

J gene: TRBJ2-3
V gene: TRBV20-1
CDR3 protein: SAADPLGGTDTQY

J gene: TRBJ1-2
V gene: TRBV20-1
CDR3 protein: RVGGTRDGNT

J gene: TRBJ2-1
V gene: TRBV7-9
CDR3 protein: ASSVGQGIYNEQF

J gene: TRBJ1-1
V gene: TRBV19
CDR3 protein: ATRGGGRTEAF

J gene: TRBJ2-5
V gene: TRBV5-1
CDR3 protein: ASRSPGQGKGKTQY

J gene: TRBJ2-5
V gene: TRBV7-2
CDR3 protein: ASSLVLGRGETQY

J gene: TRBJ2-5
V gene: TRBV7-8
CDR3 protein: ASSGSGGAKETQY

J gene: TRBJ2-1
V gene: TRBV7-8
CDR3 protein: ASTLLGSYNEQF

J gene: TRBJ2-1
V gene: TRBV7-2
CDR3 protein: ASSLMADSYNEQF

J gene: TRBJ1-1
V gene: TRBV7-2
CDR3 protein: ASSSRHQNTEAF

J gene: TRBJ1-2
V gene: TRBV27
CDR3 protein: ASARQGIWYGYT

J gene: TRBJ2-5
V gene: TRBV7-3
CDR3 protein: ASSPNNDRGETQY

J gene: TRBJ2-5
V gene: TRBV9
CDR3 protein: ASSVDPAGGLQETQY

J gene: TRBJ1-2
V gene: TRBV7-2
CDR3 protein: ASSLAYGADRYGYT

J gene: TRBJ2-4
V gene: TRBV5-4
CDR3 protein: ASSSVTGGTNIQY

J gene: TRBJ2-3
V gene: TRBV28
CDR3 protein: ASSSPGTASTDTQY

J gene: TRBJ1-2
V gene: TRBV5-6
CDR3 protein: ASSEDRVAYGYT

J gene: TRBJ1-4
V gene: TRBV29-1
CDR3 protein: SVVGQSEKLF

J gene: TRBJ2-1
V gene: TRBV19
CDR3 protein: ASAPGPPSYNEQF